This T cell receptor beta chain comes out of a study of T cell responses to AZD1222 COVID-19 vaccine. Trimming removed 6 bases at V and 2 bases at J, with 13 bases between. This CDR3 region has 14 residues. In germline, CDR1 is KGHSH, CDR2 LQKENI. Study-wide results and caveats: The donors showed a predominance of white British ancestry and of females, with possible underestimation of clonal diversity. With dominance at 160-218 and 743-854, vaccine-associated CD4 TCRs spanned spike. Seropositivity was recorded at baseline in only a handful of AZD1222 recipients.

As regards this clone: Antigen unknown.

Method: immunoSEQ multiplex PCR; TCRdb's copy keeps in-frame clones and lacks some. The table has 200,000 to 250,000 clones, approximately 94% seen once. The specimen comprised peripheral blood, sampled on day 0 of MenACWY control vaccination. The genes are TRBV18 and TRBJ1-1; unclear D gene. This clonotype originated in an adult in good health. The CDR3 loop reads CASSGSGLNTEAFF. Written as DNA, the CDR3 is TGTGCCAGCTCCGGGTCGGGGTTAAACACTGAAGCTTTCTTT.